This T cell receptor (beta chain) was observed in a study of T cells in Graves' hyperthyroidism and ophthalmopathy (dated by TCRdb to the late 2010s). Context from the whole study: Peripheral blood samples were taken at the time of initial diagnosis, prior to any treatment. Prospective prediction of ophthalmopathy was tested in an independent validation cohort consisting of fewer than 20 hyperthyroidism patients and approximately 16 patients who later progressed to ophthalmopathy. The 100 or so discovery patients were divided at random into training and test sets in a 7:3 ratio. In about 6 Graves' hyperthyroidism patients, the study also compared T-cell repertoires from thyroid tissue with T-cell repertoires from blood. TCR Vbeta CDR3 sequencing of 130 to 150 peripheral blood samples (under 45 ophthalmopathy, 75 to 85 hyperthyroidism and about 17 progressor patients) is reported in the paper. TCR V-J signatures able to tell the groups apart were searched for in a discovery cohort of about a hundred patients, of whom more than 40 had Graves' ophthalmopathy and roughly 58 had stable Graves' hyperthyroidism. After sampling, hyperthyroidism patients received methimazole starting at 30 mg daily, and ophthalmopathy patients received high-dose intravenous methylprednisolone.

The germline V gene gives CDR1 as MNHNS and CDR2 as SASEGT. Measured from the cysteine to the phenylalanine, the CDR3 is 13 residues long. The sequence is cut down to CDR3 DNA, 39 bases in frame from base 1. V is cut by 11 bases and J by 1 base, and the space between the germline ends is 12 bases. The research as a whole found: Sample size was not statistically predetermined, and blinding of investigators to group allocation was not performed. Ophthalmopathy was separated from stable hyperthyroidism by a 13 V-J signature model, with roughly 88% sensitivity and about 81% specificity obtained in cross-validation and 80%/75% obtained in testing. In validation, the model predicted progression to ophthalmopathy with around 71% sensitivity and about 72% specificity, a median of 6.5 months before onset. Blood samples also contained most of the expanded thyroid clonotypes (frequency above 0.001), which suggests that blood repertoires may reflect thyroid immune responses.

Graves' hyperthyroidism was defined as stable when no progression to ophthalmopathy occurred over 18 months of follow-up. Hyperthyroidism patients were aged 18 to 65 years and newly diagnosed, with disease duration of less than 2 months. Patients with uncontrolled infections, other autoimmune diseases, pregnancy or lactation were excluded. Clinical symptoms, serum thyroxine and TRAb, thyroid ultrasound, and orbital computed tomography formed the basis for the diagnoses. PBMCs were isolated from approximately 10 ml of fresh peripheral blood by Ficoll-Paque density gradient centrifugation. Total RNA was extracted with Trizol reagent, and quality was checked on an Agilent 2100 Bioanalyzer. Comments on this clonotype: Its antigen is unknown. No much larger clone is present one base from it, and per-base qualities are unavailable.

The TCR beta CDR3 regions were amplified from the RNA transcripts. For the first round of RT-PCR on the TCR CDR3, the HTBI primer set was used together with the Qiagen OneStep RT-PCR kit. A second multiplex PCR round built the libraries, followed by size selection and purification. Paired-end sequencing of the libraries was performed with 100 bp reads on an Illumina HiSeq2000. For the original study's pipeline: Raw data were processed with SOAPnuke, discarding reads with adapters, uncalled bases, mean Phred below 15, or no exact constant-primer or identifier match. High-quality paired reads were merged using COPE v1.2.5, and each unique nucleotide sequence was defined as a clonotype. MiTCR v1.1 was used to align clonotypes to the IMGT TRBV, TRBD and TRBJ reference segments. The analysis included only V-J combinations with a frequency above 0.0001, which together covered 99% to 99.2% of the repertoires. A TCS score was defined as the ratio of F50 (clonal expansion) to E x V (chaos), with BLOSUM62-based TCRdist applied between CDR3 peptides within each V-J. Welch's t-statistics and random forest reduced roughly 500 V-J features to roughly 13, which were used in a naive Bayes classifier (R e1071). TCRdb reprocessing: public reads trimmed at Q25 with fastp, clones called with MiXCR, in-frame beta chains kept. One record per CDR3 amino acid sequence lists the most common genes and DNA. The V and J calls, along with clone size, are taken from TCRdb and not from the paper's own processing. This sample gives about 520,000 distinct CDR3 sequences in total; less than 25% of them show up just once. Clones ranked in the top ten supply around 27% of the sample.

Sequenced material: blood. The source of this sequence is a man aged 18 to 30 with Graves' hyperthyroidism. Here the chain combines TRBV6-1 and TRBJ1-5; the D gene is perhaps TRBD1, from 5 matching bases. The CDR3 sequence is CAGRRDSNQPQHF. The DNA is TGTGCCGGACGCCGGGACAGCAATCAGCCCCAGCATTTT.